Sequencing of this T cell receptor (beta chain) was carried out in a study of cytomegalovirus exposure and HLA in healthy donors. Overall study results and limits: Follow-up analysis seemed to connect common viral pathogens with several of the most significant clusters identified.

Trimming removed 0 bases from V and 0 bases from J; junction bases left unmatched: 9. CDR1 and CDR2 (germline): MNHEY, SMNVEV (reference sequence). This CDR3 contains 21 residues. Regarding this clone: Its antigen is as yet unknown.

In the PCR, 60 Vbeta and 13 Jbeta primers were used. Sequencing used immunoSEQ multiplex PCR; TCRdb keeps in-frame clones, though not all of them. The sample lists 150,000 to 200,000 clones; more than 65% were seen once. Sequences were obtained from PBMCs. The clonotype was recovered from a man under 40 in good health and CMV-seronegative. The genes are TRBV27 and TRBJ2-1; the match to TRBD2 covers 15 bases. For the CDR3, the DNA is TGTGCCAGCAGTTTATCGGGACTAGCGGGGGGCTACCGGAGCTCCTACAATGAGCAGTTCTTC. Protein sequence: CASSLSGLAGGYRSSYNEQFF.